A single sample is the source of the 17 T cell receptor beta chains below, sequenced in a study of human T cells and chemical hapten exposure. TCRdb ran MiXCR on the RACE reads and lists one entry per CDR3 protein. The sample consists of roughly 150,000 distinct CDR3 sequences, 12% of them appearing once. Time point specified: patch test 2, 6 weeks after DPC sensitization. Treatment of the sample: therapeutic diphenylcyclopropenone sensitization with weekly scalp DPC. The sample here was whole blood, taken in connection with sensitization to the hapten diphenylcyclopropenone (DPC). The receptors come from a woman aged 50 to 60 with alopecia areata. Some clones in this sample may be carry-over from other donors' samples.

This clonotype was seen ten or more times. In nucleotides, the CDR3 is TGTGCCAGCAGCCGGCGGGAGCGAGGGACTGCAGATTCACCCCTCCACTTT. Protein sequence: CASSRRERGTADSPLHF. The V and J genes are TRBV9 and TRBJ1-6, with D possibly TRBD1 on 5 matching bases. In germline, CDR1 is SGDLS, CDR2 YYNGEE. Trimming took 4 bases from V and 8 from J, leaving 22 bases between them. The CDR3 spans 17 residues.

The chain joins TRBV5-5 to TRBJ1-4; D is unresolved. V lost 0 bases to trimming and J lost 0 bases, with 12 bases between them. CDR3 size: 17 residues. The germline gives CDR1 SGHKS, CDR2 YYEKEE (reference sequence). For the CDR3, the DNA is TGTGCCAGCAGCTTGGGCCCGCAGACGGCAACTAATGAAAAACTGTTTTTT. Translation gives CASSLGPQTATNEKLFF.

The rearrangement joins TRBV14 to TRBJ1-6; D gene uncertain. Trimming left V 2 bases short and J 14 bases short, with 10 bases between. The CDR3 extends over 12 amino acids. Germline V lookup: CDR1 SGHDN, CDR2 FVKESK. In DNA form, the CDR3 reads TGTGCCAGCAGCCAAAGTGGGTCATCCCTCCACTTT. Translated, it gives CASSQSGSSLHF.

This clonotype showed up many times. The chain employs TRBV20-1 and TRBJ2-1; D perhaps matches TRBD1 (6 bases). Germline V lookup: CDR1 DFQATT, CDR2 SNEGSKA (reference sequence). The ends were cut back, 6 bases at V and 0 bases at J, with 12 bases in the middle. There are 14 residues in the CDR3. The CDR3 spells CSAKTGSSYNEQFF. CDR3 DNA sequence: TGCAGTGCAAAGACAGGCAGCTCCTACAATGAGCAGTTCTTC.

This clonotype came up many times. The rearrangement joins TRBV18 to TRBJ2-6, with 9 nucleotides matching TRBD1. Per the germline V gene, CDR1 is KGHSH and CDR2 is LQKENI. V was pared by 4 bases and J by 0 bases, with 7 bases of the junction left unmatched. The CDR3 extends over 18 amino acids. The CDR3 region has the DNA TGTGCCAGCTCACTAAAGACAGGGGGAACCTCTGGGGCCAACGTCCTGACTTTC. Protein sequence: CASSLKTGGTSGANVLTF.

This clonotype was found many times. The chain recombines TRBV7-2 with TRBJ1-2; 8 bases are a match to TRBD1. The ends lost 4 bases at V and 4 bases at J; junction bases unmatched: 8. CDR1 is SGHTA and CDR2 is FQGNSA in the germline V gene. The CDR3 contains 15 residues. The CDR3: CASSSLGTGLYGYTF. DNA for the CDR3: TGTGCCAGCAGCTCGCTAGGGACAGGTCTCTATGGCTACACCTTC.

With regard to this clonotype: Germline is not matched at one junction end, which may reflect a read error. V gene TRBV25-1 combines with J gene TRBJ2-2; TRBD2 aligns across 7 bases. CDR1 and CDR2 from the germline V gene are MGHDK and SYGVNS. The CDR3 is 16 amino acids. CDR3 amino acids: CASSHPSGERGGELFF. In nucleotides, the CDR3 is TGTGCCAGCAGTCACCCGAGCGGGGAAAGGGGCGGGGAGCTTTTTTTT.

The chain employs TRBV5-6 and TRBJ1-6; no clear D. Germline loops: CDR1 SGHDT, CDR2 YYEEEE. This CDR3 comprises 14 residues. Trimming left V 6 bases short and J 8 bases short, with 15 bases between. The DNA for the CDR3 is TGTGCCAGCAACCGGATTTCGAGTGATTCACCCCTCCACTTT. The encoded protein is CASNRISSDSPLHF.

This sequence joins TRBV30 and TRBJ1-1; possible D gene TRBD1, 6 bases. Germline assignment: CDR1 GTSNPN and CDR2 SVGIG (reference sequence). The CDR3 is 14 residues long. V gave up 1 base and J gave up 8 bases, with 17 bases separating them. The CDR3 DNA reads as TGTGCCTGGAGTGGCCGGAGGGGGGGGCGAGAAGCTTTCTTT. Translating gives CAWSGRRGGREAFF.

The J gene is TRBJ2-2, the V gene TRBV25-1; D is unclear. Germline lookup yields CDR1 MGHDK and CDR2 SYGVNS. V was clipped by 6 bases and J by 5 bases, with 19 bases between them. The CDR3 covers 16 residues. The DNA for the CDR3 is TGTGCCAGCAGCCCCCTCCCGGGTCCCCGGACCGGGGAGCTGTTTTTT. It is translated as CASSPLPGPRTGELFF.

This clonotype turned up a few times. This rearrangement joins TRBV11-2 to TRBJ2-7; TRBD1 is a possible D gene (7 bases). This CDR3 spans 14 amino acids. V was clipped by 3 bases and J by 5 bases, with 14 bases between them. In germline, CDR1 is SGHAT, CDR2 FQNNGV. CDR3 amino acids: CASSLAGQLNEQYF. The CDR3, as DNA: TGTGCCAGCAGCTTGGCGGGACAGCTGAACGAGCAGTACTTC. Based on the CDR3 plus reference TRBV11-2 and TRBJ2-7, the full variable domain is EAGVAQSPRYKIIEKRQSVAFWCNPISGHATLYWYQQILGQGPKLLIQFQNNGVVDDSQLPKDRFSAERLKGVDSTLKIQPAKLEDSAVYLCASSLAGQLNEQYFGPGTRLTVT.

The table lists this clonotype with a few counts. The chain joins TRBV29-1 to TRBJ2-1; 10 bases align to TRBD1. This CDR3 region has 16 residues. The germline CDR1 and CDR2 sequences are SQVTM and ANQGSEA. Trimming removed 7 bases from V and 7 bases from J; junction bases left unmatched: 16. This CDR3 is CSARHGTGDLRNEQFF. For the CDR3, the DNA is TGCAGCGCGAGACACGGGACAGGGGATCTCAGGAATGAGCAGTTCTTC.

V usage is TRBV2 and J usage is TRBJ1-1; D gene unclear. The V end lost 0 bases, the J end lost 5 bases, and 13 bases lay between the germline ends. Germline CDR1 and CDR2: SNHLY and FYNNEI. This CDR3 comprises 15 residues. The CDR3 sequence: CASSEALPGITEAFF. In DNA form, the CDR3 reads TGTGCCAGCAGTGAAGCCCTCCCCGGGATTACTGAAGCTTTCTTT.

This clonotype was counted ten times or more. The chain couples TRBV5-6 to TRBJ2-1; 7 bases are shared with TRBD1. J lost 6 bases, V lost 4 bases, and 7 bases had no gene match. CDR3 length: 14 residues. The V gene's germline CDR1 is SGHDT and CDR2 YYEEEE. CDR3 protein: CASSLDRVLNEQFF. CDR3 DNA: TGTGCCAGCAGCCTTGACAGGGTCCTCAATGAGCAGTTCTTC.

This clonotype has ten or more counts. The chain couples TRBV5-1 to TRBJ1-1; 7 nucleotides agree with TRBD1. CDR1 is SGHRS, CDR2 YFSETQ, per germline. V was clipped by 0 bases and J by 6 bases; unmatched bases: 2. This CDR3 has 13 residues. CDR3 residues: CASSLGQGAEAFF. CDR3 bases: TGCGCCAGCAGCTTGGGGCAGGGGGCTGAAGCTTTCTTT.

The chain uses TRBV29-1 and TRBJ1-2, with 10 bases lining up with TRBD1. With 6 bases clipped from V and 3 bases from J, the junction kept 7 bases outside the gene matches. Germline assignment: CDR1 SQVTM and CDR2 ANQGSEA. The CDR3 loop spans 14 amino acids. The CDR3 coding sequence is TGCAGCGTCAAGACAGGGGGCGCTGACTATGGCTACACCTTC. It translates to CSVKTGGADYGYTF.

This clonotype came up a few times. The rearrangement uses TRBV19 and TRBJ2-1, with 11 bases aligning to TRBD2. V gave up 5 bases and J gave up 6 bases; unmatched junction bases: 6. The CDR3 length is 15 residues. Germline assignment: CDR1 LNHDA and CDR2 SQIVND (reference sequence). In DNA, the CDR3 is TGTGCCAGTAGTTCACTAGCGGGAGCGAGCAATGAGCAGTTCTTC. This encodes CASSSLAGASNEQFF.